This T cell receptor beta chain was retrieved from a study of follicular helper T cells after annual influenza vaccination (dated by TCRdb to 2016 to 2017). Regarding the research as a whole: Blood was drawn on days 0, 7 and 28 after each seasonal influenza vaccination. Some subjects were followed across successive annual vaccinations spanning the 2013-2014, 2014-2015 and 2015-2016 seasons to study recall of cTfh clones. One week after vaccination, a second recruited cohort of 12 to 13 subjects (Table S1) displayed a similar ICOS+CD38+ cTfh response. Multi-year samples were available for six subjects, with four spanning two vaccination seasons and two spanning three seasons. The 2013-2014 samples were cryopreserved, while the 2015 samples were processed right after collection.

V gives up 0 bases and J gives up 5 bases, and the segment between their germline ends measures 9 bases. CDR1 and CDR2 are read off the germline V gene as SGHTA and FQGNSA. There are 14 amino acids in the CDR3, from cysteine to phenylalanine inclusive. Only the CDR3 part of the read is kept: 42 bases, read in frame from the first base. The library came from the immunoSEQ multiplex PCR assay. Adaptive Biotechnologies carried out TCRB amplification, library preparation, sequencing and preliminary bioinformatics at Survey level resolution. TCRB sequencing used multiplex PCR amplification of genomic DNA from sorted cTfh populations. In the original analysis: Clonality was calculated in R as 1 minus normalized Shannon entropy, and the Gini index was calculated with the R package ineq. The overlap score was defined as the summed counts of shared sequences divided by the total counts of all sequences in both compared samples. Significance of shared clonotypes was assessed by Fisher's exact test, with a theoretical repertoire of 10^7 TCRB sequences assumed. In TCRdb, the immuneACCESS table is reduced to in-frame sequences with V and J assigned. These tables do not hold every clone; where another copy was compared, an unresolved V gene accounts for under half, and the others remain unexplained. From that table come the V and J calls and clone size; the DNA was used to work out D and trimming. The sample data list approximately 10,000 clones, and approximately 81% of these were observed just once. Less than 0.5% of the sample lies in the top ten.

Reading the label with the study, this specimen's time point is: 2015-2016 season, 7 days after influenza vaccination. Adults received seasonal inactivated influenza vaccine (Fluvarix), and TCRB sequencing tracked sorted blood CD4 subsets before and after vaccination. Subjects were considered eligible if community-dwelling and if influenza vaccine had not been received in the prior 6 months. Reasons for exclusion included contraindications to influenza vaccine, substance abuse, HIV/AIDS, active malignancy, immunomodulatory medication, and active illness such as respiratory infection. Between 40 and 100 mL of blood was sampled per time point. Circulating Tfh were defined as non-naive CD4+CXCR5+PD-1+ cells, and these cells were sorted into ICOS+CD38+ and ICOS-CD38- fractions. PBMC were isolated using Ficoll-Paque PLUS or SepMate separation. Cell subsets were sorted from PBMC on a BD FACS Aria before DNA extraction.

Regarding this clone: It has no known antigen specificity. No clone much larger than this one lies a single base away; base qualities are absent.

Overall study outcomes, separate from this receptor: ICOS+CD38+ cTfh clonality correlated with the frequency of that population, and its change correlated with the change in circulating plasmablast frequency. Successive annual vaccinations recalled a recurrent oligoclonal ICOS+CD38+ cTfh response that contained tetramer and AIM influenza-specific clonotypes. Day 7 ICOS+CD38+ clones were most often found later in ICOS-CD38- cTfh, suggesting that subset may serve as a memory reservoir. Because only roughly 9.5-20% of the analyzed cells gave productive TCRB sequences, there was no way to sample rare clonotypes.

The material sequenced was CXCR5+ CD38- circulating T follicular helper cells from blood, taken 7 days after influenza vaccination. The cell subset or site label here, explained by the study, means: circulating Tfh, non-naive CD4+CXCR5+PD-1+ (ICOS+CD38+ or ICOS-CD38-). This chain is built from TRBV7-2 and TRBJ2-3, with the D gene not confidently named. This TCR was recovered from an adult who received the influenza vaccine. The DNA is as follows: TGTGCCAGCAGCTTAGCGGGTCCGGGAGATACGCAGTATTTT. Translated, it gives CASSLAGPGDTQYF.